This TCR beta chain originates from a study of blood T cell repertoires in COVID-19. Study background: From T cells, B-cell-depleted T cells, or PBMCs came the material, which was cDNA or gDNA.

Original methodology: Amplification of reference gene primers was used by the study to estimate nucleated cell counts. Profiled with immunoSEQ multiplex PCR; TCRdb holds only in-frame clones, not every one. Clone size and V and J calls were adopted from that table, with D and trimming inferred from the DNA. The sample carries approximately 230,000 clones, under 90% recorded once. V was pared by 1 base and J by 3 bases, with 10 bases between. The length of the CDR3 is 14 residues. The germline V gene has CDR1 SGHDN and CDR2 FVKESK. The origin of this receptor is a man in his late teens or twenties who had recovered from COVID-19. The gene calls are TRBV14 and TRBJ2-7; tentatively, D is TRBD2 (6 bases). The source material was PBMCs or T cells enriched from blood (not recorded which). The DNA of the CDR3 is TGTGCCAGCAGCCAAGTGGAGGGAATCTACGAGCAGTACTTC. Its protein product is CASSQVEGIYEQYF.